One and the same sample provided the 2 T cell receptor beta chains below, sequenced in a study of T cell responses to AZD1222 COVID-19 vaccine. TCRdb keeps only in-frame clones here, not all; method: immunoSEQ multiplex PCR. This repertoire shows about 130,000 clones, over 85% found once; its top ten account for roughly 0.9%. The specimen comprised peripheral blood, sampled on day 0 of AZD1222 vaccination. Every receptor here comes from an adult in good health.

This clone has just one count. This chain uses TRBV10-2 with TRBJ2-7, with D perhaps matching TRBD1 or TRBD2 (5 bases each). The CDR3 consists of 16 residues. Germline V gene lookup returns CDR1 WSHSY and CDR2 SAAADI. Trimming stripped 0 bases from V and 1 base from J, with 13 bases between. CDR3 bases: TGCGCCAGCAGTGAGTCAGCGGACACCCCTTCCTACGAGCAGTACTTC. It is translated as CASSESADTPSYEQYF.

The gene calls are TRBV6-5 and TRBJ1-1; 11 bases align to TRBD1. CDR3 length: 16 residues. Germline V gives CDR1 MNHEY, CDR2 SVGAGI. Unmatched junction bases numbered 8, after V lost 4 bases and J lost 4 bases. CDR3 coding DNA: TGTGCCAGCAGTTTTTACCTGGGACAGGGGGGCACTGAAGCTTTCTTT. This codes for CASSFYLGQGGTEAFF.